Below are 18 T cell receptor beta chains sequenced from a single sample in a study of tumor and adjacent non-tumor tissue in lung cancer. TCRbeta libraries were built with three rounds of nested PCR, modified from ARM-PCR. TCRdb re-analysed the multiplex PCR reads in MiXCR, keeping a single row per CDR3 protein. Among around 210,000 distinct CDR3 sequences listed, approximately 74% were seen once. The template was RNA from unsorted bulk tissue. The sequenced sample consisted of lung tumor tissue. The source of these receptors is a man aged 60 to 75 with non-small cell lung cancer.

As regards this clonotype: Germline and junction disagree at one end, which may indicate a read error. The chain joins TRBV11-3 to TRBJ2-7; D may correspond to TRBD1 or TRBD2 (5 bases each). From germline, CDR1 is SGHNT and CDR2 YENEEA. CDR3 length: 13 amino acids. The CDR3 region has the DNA TGTGCCAGCAGCTTCTACGGGACCTACGAGCAATACTTC. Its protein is CASSFYGTYEQYF.

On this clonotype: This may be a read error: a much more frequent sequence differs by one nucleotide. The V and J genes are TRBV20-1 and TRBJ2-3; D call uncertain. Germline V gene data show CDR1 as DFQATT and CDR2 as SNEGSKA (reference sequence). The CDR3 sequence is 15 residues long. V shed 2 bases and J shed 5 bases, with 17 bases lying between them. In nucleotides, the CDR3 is TGCAGTGCTAGACACGGGCGGAAGGCCCGAGATACGCAGTATTTT. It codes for CSARHGRKARDTQYF.

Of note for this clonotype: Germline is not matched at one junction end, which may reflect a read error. CDR3 bases: TGTGTCAGCAGCCACACGGGGACATGGGCAGATACACAGTATTTT. This codes for CVSSHTGTWADTQYF. The rearrangement uses TRBV5-5 and TRBJ2-3, with TRBD1 as a possible D gene (6 bases). CDR1 is SGHKS, CDR2 YYEKEE, per germline (reference sequence). This CDR3 is 15 amino acids long.

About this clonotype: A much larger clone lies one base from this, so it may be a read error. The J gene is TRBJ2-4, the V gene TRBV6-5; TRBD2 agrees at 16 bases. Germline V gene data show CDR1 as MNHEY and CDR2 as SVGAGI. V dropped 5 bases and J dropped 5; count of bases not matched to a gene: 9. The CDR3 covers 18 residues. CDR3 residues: CASSTSGTSGREQNIQYF. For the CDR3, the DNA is TGTGCCAGCAGTACCTCCGGGACTAGCGGGAGGGAGCAAAACATTCAGTACTTC.

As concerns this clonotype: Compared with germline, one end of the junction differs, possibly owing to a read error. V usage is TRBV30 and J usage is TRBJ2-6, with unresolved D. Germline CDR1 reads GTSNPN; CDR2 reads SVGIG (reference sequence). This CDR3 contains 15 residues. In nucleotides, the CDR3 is TGTACCTGGAGCGCGGCGAGGTCTGGGGTCAACGTCCTGACTTTC. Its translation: CTWSAARSGVNVLTF. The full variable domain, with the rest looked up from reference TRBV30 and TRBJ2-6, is SQTIHQWPATLVQPVGSPLSLECTVEGTSNPNLYWYRQAAGRGLQLLFYSVGIGQISSEVPQNLSASRPQDRQFILSSKKLLLSDSGFYLCTWSAARSGVNVLTFGAGSRLTVL.

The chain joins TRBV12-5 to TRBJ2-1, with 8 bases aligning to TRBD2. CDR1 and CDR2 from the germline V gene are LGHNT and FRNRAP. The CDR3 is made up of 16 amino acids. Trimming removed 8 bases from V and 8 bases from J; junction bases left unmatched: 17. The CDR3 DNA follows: TGTGCTAGTACCCAGGCCGGGACTAGTTTCTTCCATGAGCAGTTCTTC. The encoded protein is CASTQAGTSFFHEQFF.

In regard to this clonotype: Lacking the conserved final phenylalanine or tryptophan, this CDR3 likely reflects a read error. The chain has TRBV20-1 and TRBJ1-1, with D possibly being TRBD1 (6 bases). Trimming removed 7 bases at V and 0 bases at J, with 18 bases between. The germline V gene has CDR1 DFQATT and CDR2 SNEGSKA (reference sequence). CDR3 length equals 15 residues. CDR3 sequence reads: CSVKNLGQLNTEAFY. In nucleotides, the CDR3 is TGCAGTGTCAAAAACCTCGGACAGTTGAACACTGAAGCTTTCTAT.

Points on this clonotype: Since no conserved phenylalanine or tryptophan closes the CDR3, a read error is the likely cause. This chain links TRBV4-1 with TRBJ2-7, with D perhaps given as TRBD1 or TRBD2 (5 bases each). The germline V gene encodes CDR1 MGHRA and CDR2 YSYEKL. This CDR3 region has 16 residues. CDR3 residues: CANSQDFDLGTYKQYL. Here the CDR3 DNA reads TGCGCCAACAGCCAAGATTTCGACTTAGGGACCTACAAGCAGTACCTC.

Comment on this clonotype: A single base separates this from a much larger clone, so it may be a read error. In nucleotides, the CDR3 is TGTGCCAGCAGCCAATTGAGCTCCTACGAGCAGTTCTTC. Translation: CASSQLSSYEQFF. The chain combines TRBV4-2 with TRBJ2-7; D is ambiguous. The end of the DNA aligns better with TRBJ2-1, so the J call may be wrong. The CDR3 sequence is 13 residues long. Germline loops: CDR1 LGHNA, CDR2 YNFKEQ.

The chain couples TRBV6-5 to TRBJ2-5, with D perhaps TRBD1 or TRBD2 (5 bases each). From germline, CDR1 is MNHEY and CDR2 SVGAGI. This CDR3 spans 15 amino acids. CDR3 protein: CGNSYQGRYQETQYF. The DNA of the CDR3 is TGTGGCAACAGTTACCAGGGACGGTACCAAGAGACCCAGTACTTC.

The CDR3 is CSAIPGQTYEQYF. CDR3 nucleotide sequence: TGCAGTGCTATACCCGGACAGACCTACGAGCAGTACTTC. The chain couples TRBV20-1 to TRBJ2-7; D perhaps matches TRBD1 (6 bases). The CDR3 has 13 amino acids. V lost 4 bases and J lost 2, with 12 bases in between. Germline V lookup: CDR1 DFQATT, CDR2 SNEGSKA (reference sequence).

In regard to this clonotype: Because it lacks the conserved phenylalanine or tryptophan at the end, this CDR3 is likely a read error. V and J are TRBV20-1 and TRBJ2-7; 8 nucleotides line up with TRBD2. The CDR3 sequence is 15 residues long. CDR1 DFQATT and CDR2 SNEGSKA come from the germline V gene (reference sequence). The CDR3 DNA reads TGCAGCGCTAGAAGATCCAGCGGGAGTCTGAACGAGCAGTACCTC. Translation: CSARRSSGSLNEQYL.

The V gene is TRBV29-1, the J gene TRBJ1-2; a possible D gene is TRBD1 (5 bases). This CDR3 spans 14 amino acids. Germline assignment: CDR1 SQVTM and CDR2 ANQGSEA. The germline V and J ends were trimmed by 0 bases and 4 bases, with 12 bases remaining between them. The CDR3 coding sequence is TGCAGCGTTGAAGAATTGGGGGGGGGCTATGGCTACACCTTC. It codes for CSVEELGGGYGYTF.

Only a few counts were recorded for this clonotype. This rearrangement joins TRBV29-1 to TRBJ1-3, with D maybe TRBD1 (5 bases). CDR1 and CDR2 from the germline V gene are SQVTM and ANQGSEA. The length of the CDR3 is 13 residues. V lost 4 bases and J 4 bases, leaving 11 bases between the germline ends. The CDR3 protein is CSVVQGGGNTIYF. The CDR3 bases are TGCAGCGTTGTGCAGGGAGGCGGAAACACCATATATTTT.

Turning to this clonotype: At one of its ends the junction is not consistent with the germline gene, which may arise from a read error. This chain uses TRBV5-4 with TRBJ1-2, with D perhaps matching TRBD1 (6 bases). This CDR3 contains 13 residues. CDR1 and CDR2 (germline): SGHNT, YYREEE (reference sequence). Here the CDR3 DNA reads TGTGCCAGCAGCACCAGGGGCGGCTATGGCCACACCTTC. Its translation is CASSTRGGYGHTF.

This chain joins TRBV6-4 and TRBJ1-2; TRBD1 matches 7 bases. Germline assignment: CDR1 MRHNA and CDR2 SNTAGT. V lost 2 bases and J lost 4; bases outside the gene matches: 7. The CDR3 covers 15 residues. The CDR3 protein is CASSDPGRGTYGYTF. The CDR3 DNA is TGTGCCAGCAGTGACCCGGGCAGGGGGACCTATGGCTACACCTTC.

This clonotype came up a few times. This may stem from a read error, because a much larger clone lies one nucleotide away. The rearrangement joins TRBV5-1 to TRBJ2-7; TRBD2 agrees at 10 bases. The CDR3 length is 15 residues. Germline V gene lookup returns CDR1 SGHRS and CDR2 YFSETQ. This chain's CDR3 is CASSPGLAATYERYF. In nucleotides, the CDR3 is TGCGCCAGCAGCCCCGGACTAGCGGCCACCTACGAGCGGTACTTC.

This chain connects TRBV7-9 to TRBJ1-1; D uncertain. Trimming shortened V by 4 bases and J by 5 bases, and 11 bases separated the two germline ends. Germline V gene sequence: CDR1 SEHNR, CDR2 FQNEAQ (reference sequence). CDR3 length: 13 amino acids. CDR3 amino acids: CASSSLGGTEAFF. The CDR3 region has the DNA TGTGCCAGCAGCTCGCTTGGAGGGACTGAAGCTTTCTTT. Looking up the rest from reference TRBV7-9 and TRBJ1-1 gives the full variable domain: DTGVSQNPRHKITKRGQNVTFRCDPISEHNRLYWYRQTLGQGPEFLTYFQNEAQLEKSRLLSDRFSAERPKGSFSTLEIQRTEQGDSAMYLCASSSLGGTEAFFGQGTRLTVV.